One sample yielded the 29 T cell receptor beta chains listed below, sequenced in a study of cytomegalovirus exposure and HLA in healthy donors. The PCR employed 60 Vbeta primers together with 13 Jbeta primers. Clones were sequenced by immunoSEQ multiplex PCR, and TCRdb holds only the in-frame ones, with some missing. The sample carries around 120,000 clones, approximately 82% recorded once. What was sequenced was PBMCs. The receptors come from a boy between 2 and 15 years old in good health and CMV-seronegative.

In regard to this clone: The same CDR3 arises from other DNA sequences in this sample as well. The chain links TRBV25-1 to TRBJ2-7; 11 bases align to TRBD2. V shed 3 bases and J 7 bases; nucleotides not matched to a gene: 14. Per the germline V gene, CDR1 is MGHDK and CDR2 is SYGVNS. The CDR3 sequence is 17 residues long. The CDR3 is CASSDEIELAGEKEQYF. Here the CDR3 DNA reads TGTGCCAGCAGTGATGAGATAGAACTAGCGGGGGAAAAGGAGCAGTACTTC.

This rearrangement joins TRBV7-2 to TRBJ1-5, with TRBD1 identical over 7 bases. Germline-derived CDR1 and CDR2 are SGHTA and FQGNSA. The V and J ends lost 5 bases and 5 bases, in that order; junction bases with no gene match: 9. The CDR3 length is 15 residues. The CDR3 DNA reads TGTGCCAGCAGCCCCCGGGGCAGGGGGGATCAGCCCCAGCATTTT. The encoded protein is CASSPRGRGDQPQHF.

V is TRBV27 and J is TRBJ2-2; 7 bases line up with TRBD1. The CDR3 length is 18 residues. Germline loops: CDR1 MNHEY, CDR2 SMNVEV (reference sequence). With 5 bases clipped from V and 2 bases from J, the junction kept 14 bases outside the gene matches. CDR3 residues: CASSLQGPNPFNTGELFF. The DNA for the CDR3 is TGTGCCAGCAGTCTACAGGGGCCTAATCCTTTCAACACCGGGGAGCTGTTTTTT.

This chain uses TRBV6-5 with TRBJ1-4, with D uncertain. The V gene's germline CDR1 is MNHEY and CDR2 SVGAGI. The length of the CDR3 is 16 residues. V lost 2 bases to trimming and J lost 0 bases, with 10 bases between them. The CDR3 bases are TGTGCCAGCAGTTACAATCCACAAGCAACTAATGAAAAACTGTTTTTT. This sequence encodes CASSYNPQATNEKLFF.

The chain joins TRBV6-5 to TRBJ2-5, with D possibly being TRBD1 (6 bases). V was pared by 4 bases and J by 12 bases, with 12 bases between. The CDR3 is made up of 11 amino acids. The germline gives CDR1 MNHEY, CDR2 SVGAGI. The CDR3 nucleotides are TGTGCCAGCAGTTCCTTGGGGGCCGAGTACTTC. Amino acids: CASSSLGAEYF.

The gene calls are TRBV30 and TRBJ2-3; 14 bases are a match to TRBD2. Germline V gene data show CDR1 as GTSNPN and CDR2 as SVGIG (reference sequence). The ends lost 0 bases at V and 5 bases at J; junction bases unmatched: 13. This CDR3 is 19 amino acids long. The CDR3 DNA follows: TGTGCCTGGAGTGTACCCCAGGGACTAGCGGGGGCGATCAGAGATACGCAGTATTTT. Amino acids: CAWSVPQGLAGAIRDTQYF.

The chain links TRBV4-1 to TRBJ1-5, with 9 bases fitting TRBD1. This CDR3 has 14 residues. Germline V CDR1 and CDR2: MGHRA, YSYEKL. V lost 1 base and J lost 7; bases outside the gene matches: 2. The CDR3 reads CASSQGDRDQPQHF. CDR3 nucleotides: TGCGCCAGCAGCCAAGGGGACAGGGACCAGCCCCAGCATTTT.

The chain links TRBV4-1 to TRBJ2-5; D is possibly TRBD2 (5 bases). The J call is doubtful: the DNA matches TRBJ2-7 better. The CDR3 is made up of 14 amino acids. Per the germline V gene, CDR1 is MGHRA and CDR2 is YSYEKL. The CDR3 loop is CASSQVGVPYEQYF. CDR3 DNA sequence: TGCGCCAGCAGCCAAGTCGGGGTACCCTACGAGCAGTACTTC.

CDR3 DNA sequence: TGTGCCAGCAGTTCCCGGACAGGGGGCCTTATTAGTGAAGCTTTCTTT. Translating gives CASSSRTGGLISEAFF. The J gene is TRBJ1-1, the V gene TRBV27, with 11 positions matching TRBD1. The CDR3 loop spans 16 amino acids. Germline CDR1 reads MNHEY; CDR2 reads SMNVEV (reference sequence). The J segment lost 7 bases and the V segment lost 4 bases, leaving 11 bases of the junction unmatched.

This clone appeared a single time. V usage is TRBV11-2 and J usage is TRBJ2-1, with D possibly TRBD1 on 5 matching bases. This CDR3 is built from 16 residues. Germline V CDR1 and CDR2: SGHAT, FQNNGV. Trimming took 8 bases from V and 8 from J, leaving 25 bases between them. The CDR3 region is CASRPGWLRQGDEQFF. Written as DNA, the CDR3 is TGTGCCAGCCGCCCCGGTTGGTTACGCCAAGGGGATGAGCAGTTCTTC.

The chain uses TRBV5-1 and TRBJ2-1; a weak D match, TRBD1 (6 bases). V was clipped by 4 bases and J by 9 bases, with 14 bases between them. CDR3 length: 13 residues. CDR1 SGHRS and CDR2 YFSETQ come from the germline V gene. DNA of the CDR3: TGCGCCAGCAGCGTACTGCAGGGGACTGAGCAGTTCTTC. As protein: CASSVLQGTEQFF. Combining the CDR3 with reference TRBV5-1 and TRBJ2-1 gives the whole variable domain KAGVTQTPRYLIKTRGQQVTLSCSPISGHRSVSWYQQTPGQGLQFLFEYFSETQRNKGNFPGRFSGRQFSNSRSEMNVSTLELGDSALYLCASSVLQGTEQFFGPGTRLTVL.

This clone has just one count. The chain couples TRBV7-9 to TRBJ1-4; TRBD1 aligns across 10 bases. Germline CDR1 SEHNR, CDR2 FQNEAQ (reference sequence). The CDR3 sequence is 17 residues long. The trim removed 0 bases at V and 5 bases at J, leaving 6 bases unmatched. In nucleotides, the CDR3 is TGTGCCAGCAGCTTAGCGACCGGACAGGGGGGAAATGAAAAACTGTTTTTT. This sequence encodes CASSLATGQGGNEKLFF.

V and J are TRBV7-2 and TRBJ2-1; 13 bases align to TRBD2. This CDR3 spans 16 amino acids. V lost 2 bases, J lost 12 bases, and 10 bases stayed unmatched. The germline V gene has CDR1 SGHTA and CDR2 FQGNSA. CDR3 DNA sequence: TGTGCCAGCAGCTTAAGTGTGACTAGCGGGGGGTGGGGGCAGTTCTTC. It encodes CASSLSVTSGGWGQFF. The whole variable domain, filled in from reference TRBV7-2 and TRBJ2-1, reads GAGVSQSPSNKVTEKGKDVELRCDPISGHTALYWYRQSLGQGLEFLIYFQGNSAPDKSGLPSDRFSAERTGGSVSTLTIQRTQQEDSAVYLCASSLSVTSGGWGQFFGPGTRLTVL.

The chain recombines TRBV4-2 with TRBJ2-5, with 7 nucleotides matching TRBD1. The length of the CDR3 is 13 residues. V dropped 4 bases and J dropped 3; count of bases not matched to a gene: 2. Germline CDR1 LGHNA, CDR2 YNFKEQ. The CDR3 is CASSRDREETQYF. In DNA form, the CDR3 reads TGTGCCAGCAGCCGCGACAGGGAAGAGACCCAGTACTTC.

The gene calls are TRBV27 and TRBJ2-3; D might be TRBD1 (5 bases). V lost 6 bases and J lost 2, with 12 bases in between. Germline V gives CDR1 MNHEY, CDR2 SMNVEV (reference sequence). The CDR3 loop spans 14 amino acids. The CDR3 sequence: CASSPSRDTDTQYF. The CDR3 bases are TGTGCCAGCAGCCCCAGCAGGGACACAGATACGCAGTATTTT.

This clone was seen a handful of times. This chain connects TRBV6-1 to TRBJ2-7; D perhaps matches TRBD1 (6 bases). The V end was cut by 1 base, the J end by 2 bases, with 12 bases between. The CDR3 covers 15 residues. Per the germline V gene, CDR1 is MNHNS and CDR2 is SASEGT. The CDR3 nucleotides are TGTGCCAGCAGTGAAGGAGAGGGGGAAACCTACGAGCAGTACTTC. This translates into CASSEGEGETYEQYF.

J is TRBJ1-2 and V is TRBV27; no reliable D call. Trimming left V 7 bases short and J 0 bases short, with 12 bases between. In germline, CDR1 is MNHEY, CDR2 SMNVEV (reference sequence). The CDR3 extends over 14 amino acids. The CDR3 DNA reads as TGTGCCAGCATGGGCGTACTCTCTAACTATGGCTACACCTTC. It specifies CASMGVLSNYGYTF.

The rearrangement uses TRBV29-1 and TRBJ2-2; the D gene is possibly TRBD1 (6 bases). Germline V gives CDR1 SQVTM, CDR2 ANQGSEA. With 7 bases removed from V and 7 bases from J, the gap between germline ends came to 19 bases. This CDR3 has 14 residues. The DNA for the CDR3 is TGCAGCGCTGTTGGCGCAGGGGTTGGCGGGGAGCTGTTTTTT. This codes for CSAVGAGVGGELFF.

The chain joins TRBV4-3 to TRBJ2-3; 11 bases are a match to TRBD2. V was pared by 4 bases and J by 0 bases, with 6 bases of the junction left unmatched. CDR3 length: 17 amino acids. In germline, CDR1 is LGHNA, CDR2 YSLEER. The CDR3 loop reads CASSPLAGGPSTDTQYF. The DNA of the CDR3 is TGCGCCAGCAGCCCCCTAGCGGGGGGCCCGAGCACAGATACGCAGTATTTT.

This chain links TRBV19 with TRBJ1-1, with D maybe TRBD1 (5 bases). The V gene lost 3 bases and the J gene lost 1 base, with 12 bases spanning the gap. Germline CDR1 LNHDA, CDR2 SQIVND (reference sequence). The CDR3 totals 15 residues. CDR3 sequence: CASSIGSGQNTEAFF. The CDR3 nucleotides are TGTGCCAGTAGTATTGGGTCAGGGCAGAACACTGAAGCTTTCTTT.

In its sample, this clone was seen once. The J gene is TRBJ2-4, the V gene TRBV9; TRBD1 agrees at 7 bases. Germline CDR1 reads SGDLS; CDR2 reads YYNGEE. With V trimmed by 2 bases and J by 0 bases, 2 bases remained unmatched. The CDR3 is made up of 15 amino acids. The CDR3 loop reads CASSVTGLAKNIQYF. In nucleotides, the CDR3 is TGTGCCAGCAGCGTGACAGGGTTAGCCAAAAACATTCAGTACTTC.

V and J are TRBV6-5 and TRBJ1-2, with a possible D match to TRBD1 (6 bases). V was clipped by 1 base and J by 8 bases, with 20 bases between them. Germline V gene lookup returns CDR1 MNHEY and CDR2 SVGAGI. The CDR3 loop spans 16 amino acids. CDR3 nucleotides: TGTGCCAGCAGTTACTGGACGGGGCAGGGGTTTAGGGGCTACACCTTC. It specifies CASSYWTGQGFRGYTF.

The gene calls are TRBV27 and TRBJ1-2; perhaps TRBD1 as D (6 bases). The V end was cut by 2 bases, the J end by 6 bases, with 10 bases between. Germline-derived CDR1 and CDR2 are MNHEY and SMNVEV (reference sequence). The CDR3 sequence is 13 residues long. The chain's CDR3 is CASSLGDNDGYTF. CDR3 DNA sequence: TGTGCCAGCAGTTTAGGGGACAACGATGGCTACACCTTC.

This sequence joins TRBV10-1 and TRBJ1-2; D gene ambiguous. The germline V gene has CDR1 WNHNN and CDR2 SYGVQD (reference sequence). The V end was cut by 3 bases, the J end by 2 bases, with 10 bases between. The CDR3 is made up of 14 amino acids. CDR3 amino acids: CASSEGRSNYGYTF. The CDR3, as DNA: TGCGCCAGCAGTGAAGGCAGGTCGAACTATGGCTACACCTTC.

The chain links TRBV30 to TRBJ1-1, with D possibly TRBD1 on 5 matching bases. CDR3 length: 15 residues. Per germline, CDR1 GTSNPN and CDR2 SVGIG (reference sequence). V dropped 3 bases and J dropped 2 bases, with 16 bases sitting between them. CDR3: CAWRAQANLNTEAFF. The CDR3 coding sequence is TGTGCCTGGAGGGCACAGGCCAATTTAAACACTGAAGCTTTCTTT.

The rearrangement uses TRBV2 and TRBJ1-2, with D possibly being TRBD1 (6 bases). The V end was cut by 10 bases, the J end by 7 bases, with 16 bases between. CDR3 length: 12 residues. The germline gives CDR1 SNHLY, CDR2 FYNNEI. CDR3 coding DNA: TGTGCCACCGACCGGGAGGGGGGTGGCTACACCTTC. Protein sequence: CATDREGGGYTF.

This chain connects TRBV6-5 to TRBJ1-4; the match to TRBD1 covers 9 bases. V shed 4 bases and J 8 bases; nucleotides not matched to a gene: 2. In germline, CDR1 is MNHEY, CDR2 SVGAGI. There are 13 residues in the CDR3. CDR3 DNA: TGTGCCAGCAGTTTCGGACAGGGGGAAAAACTGTTTTTT. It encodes CASSFGQGEKLFF.

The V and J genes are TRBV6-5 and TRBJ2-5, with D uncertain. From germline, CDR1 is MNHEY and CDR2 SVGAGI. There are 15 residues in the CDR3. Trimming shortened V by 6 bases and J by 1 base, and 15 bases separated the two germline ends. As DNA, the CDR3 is TGTGCCAGCAGCCCCCAGGCAGCCTTCCAAGAGACCCAGTACTTC. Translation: CASSPQAAFQETQYF.

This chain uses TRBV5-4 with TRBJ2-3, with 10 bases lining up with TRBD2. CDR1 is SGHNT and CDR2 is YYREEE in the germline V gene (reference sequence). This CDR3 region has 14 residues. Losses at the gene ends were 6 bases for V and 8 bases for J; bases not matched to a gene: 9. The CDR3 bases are TGTGCCAGCAATTCGGCTAGCGGGGGTGGTACGCAGTATTTT. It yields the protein CASNSASGGGTQYF. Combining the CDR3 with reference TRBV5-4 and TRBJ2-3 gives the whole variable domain ETGVTQSPTHLIKTRGQQVTLRCSSQSGHNTVSWYQQALGQGPQFIFQYYREEENGRGNFPPRFSGLQFPNYSSELNVNALELDDSALYLCASNSASGGGTQYFGPGTRLTVL.